This TCR beta chain originates from a study of T cells in narcolepsy. On the study more broadly: Donors had narcolepsy type 1 or type 2, or were healthy controls.

The data were produced by immunoSEQ multiplex PCR, yet TCRdb's version contains in-frame clones alone and is incomplete. The table has some 35,000 clones, about 81% seen once; the top ten hold roughly 2.6%. In regard to this clone: Its antigen is unidentified.

The germline gives CDR1 SGDLS, CDR2 YYNGEE. V was pared by 0 bases and J by 14 bases, with 12 bases of the junction left unmatched. The CDR3 is 16 amino acids. General study results and limits: No autoreactive T cell clone sequences appeared in some memory CD4+ repertoires.

Material: CD45RA- memory CD4+ T cells from PBMCs. The rearrangement links TRBV9 to TRBJ2-1; 12 bases fit TRBD2. The sequence was collected from a human donor with narcolepsy. DNA for the CDR3: TGTGCCAGCAGCGTAGATCCTAGCGGGAGGGCCGGGGGTAAGTTCTTC. Protein sequence: CASSVDPSGRAGGKFF.